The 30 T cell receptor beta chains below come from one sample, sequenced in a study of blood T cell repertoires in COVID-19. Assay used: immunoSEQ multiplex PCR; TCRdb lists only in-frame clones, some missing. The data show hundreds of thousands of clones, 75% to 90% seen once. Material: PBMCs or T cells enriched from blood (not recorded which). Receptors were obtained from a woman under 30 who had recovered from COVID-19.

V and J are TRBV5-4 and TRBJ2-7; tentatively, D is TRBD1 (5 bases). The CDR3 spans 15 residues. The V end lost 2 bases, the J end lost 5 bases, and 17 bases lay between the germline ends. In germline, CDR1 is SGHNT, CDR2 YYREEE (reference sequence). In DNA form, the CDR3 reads TGTGCCAGCAGCTTAAGAGGCAGGGCCCAACACGAGCAGTACTTC. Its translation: CASSLRGRAQHEQYF.

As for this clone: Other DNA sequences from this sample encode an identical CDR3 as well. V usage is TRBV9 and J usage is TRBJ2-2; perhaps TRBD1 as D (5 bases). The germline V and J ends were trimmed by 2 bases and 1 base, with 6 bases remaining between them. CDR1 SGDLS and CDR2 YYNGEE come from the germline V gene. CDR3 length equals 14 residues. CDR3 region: CASSVTGNTGELFF. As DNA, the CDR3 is TGTGCCAGCAGCGTCACAGGGAACACCGGGGAGCTGTTTTTT.

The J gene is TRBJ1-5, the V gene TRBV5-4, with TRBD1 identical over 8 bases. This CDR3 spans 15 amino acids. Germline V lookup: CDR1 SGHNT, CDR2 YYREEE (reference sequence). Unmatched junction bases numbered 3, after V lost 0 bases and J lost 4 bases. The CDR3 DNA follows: TGTGCCAGCAGCTTGGGGCAGGGGGCTAATCAGCCCCAGCATTTT. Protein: CASSLGQGANQPQHF.

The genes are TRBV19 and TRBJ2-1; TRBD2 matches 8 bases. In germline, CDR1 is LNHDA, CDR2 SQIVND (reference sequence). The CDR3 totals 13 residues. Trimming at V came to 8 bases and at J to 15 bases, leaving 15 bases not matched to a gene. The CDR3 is CASGVRSGGGMFF. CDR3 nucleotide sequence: TGTGCCAGTGGAGTACGTTCCGGGGGGGGGATGTTCTTC.

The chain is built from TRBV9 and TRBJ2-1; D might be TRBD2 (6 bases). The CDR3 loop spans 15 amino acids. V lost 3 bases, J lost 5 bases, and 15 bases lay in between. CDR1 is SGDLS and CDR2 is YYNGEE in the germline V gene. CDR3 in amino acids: CASSAQNGSHNEQFF. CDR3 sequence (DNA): TGTGCCAGCAGCGCTCAGAACGGGAGTCACAATGAGCAGTTCTTC.

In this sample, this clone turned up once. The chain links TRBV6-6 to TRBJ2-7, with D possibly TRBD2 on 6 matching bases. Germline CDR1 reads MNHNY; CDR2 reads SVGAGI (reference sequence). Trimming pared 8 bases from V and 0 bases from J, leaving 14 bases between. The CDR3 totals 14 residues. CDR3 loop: CASRMAGNSYEQYF. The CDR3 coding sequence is TGTGCCAGCCGTATGGCGGGGAACTCCTACGAGCAGTACTTC.

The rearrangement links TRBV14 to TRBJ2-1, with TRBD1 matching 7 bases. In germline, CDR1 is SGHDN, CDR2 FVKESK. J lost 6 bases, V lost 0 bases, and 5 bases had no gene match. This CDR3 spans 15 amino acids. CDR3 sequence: CASSQERTGVNEQFF. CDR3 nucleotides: TGTGCCAGCAGCCAAGAACGTACAGGGGTCAATGAGCAGTTCTTC.

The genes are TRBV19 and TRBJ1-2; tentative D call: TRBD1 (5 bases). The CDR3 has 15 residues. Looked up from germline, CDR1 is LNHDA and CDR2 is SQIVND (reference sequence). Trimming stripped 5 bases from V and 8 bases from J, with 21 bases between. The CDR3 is CASSSWGLGAGGYTF. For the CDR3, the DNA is TGTGCCAGTAGTTCCTGGGGACTGGGCGCGGGCGGCTACACCTTC.

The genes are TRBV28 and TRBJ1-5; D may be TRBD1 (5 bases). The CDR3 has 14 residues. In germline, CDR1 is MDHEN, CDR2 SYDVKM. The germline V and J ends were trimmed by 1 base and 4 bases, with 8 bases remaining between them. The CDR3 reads CASSLLGTNQPQHF. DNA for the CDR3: TGTGCCAGCAGTTTATTGGGGACTAATCAGCCCCAGCATTTT.

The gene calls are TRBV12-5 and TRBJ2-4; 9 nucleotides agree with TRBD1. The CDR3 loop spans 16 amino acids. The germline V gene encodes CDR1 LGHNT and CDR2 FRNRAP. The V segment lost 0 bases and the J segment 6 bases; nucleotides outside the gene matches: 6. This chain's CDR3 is CASGLVLGTGLNIQYF. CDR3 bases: TGTGCTAGTGGTTTGGTACTCGGGACAGGGCTAAACATTCAGTACTTC.

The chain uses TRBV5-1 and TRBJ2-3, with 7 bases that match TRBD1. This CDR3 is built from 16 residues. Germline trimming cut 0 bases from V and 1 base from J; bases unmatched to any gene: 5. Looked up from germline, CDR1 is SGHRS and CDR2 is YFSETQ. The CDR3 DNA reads TGCGCCAGCAGCTTGGGGCGTGGACAGGGCACAGATACGCAGTATTTT. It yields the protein CASSLGRGQGTDTQYF.

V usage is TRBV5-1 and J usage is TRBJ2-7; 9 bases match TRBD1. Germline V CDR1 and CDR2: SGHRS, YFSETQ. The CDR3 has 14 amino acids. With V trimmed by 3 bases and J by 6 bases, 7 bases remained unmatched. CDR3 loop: CASSWDRVLGEQYF. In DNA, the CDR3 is TGCGCCAGCAGCTGGGACAGGGTATTGGGCGAGCAGTACTTC.

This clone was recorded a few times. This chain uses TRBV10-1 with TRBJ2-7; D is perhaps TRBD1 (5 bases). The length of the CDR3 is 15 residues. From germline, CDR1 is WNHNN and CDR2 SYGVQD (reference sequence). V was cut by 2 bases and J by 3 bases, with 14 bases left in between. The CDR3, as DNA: TGCGCCAGCAGTGAGATGTCAGGGATCAACTACGAGCAGTACTTC. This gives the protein CASSEMSGINYEQYF.

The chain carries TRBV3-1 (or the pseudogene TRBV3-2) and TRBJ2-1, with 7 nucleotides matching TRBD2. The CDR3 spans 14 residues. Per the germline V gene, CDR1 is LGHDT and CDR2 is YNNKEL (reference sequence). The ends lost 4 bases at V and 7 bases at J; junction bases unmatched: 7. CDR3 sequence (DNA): TGTGCCAGCAGCCGTACCGGGGGAGGGAATGAGCAGTTCTTC. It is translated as CASSRTGGGNEQFF.

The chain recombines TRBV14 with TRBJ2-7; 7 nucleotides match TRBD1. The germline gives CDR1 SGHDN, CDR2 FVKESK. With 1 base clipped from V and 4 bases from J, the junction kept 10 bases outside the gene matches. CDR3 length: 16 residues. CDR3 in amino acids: CASSQGGQGDIYEQYF. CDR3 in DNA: TGTGCCAGCAGCCAAGGAGGGCAGGGGGATATTTACGAGCAGTACTTC.

CDR3 nucleotides: TGCGCCAGCAGCTCCGGGACTAGCGGCTACGAGCAGTACTTC. This codes for CASSSGTSGYEQYF. The chain is built from TRBV5-1 and TRBJ2-7; TRBD2 aligns across 11 bases. Germline V lookup: CDR1 SGHRS, CDR2 YFSETQ. CDR3 length: 14 residues. J lost 3 bases, V lost 3 bases, and 2 bases had no gene match.

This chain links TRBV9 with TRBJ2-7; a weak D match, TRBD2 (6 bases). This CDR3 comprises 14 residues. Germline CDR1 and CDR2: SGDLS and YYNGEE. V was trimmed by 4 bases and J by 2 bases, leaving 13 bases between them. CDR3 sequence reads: CASSSGGMAYEQYF. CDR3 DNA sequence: TGTGCCAGCAGCTCTGGGGGGATGGCCTACGAGCAGTACTTC. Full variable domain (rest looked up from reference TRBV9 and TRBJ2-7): DSGVTQTPKHLITATGQRVTLRCSPRSGDLSVYWYQQSLDQGLQFLIQYYNGEERAKGNILERFSAQQFPDLHSELNLSSLELGDSALYFCASSSGGMAYEQYFGPGTRLTVT.

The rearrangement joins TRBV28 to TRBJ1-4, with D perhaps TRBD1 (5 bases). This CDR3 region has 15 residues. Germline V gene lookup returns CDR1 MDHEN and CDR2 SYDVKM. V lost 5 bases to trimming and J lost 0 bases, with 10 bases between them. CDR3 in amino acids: CASSLTTATNEKLFF. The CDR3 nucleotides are TGTGCCAGCAGTCTAACGACAGCAACTAATGAAAAACTGTTTTTT.

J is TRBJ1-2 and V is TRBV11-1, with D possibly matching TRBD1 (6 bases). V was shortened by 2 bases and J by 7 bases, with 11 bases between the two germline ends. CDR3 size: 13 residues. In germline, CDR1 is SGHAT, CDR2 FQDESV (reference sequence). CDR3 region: CASSLQGLIGYTF. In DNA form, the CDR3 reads TGTGCCAGCAGCTTACAGGGGCTGATTGGCTACACCTTC. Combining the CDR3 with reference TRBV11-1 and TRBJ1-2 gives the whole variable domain EAEVAQSPRYKITEKSQAVAFWCDPISGHATLYWYRQILGQGPELLVQFQDESVVDDSQLPKDRFSAERLKGVDSTLKIQPAELGDSAMYLCASSLQGLIGYTFGSGTRLTVV.

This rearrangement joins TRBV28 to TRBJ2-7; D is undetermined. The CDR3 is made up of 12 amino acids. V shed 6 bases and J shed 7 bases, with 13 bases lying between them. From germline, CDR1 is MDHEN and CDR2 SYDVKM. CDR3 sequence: CASREHRSEQYF. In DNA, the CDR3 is TGTGCCAGCAGAGAACACCGGAGTGAGCAGTACTTC.

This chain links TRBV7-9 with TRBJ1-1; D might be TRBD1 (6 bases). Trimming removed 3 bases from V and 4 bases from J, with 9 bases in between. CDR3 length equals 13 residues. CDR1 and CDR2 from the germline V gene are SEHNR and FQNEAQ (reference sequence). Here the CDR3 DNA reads TGTGCCAGCAGCTTGGTACAGGGCACTGAAGCTTTCTTT. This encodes CASSLVQGTEAFF.

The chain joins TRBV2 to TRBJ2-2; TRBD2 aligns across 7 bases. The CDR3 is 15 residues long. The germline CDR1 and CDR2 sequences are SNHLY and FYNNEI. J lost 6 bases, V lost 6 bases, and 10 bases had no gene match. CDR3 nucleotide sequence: TGTGCCAGCAGGGCGTGGGGGGGAGCGGCCGGGGAGCTGTTTTTT. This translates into CASRAWGGAAGELFF.

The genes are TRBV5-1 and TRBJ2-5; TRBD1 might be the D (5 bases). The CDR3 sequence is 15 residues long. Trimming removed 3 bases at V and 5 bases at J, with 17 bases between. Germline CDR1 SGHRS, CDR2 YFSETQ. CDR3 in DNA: TGCGCCAGCAGCTCCCAAGGGGCAAGATGGGAGACCCAGTACTTC. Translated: CASSSQGARWETQYF.

The CDR3 DNA reads as TGTGCCAGCAGCCCAACCGGGACAGGGGTGCGGGAGCAGTACTTC. Protein product: CASSPTGTGVREQYF. The V and J genes are TRBV6-5 and TRBJ2-7; 10 bases are shared with TRBD1. The length of the CDR3 is 15 residues. The junction had 12 bases not matched to a gene; V was cut back by 6 bases and J by 7 bases. Germline-derived CDR1 and CDR2 are MNHEY and SVGAGI.

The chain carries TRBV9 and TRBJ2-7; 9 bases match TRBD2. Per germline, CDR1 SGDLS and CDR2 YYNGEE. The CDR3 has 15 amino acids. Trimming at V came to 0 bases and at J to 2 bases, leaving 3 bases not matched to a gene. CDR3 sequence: CASSVEAGGPYEQYF. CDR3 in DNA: TGTGCCAGCAGCGTAGAGGCGGGGGGGCCCTACGAGCAGTACTTC.

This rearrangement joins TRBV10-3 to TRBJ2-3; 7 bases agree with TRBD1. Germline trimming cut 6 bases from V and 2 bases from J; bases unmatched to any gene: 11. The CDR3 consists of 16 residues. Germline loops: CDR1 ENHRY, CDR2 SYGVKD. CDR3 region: CAIRSRDRANTDTQYF. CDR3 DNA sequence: TGTGCCATCAGATCAAGGGACAGAGCCAACACAGATACGCAGTATTTT.

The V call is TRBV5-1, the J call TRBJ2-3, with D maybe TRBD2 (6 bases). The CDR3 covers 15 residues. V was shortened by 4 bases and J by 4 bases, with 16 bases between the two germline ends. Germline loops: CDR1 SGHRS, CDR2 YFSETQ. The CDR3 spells CASSGGTVSSDTQYF. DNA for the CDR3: TGCGCCAGCAGCGGGGGGACGGTTTCTTCAGATACGCAGTATTTT.

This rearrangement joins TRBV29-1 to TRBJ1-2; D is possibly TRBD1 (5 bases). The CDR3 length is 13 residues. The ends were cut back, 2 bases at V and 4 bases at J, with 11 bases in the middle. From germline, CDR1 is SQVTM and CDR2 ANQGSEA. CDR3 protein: CSVEWGRGYGYTF. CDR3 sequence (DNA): TGCAGCGTTGAATGGGGGAGGGGCTATGGCTACACCTTC.

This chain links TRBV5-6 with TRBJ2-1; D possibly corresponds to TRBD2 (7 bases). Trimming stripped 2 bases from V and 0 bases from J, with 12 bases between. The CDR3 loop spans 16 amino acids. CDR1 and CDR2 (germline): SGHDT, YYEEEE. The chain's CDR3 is CASSFRGARSYNEQFF. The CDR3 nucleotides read TGTGCCAGCAGCTTCCGGGGGGCTCGCTCCTACAATGAGCAGTTCTTC.

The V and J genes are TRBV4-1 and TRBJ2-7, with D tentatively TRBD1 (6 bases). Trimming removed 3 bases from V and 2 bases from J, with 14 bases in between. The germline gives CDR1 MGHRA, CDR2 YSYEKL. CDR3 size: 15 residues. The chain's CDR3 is CASSHPGADPYEQYF. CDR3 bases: TGCGCCAGCAGCCACCCAGGGGCCGACCCCTACGAGCAGTACTTC.